This T cell receptor (beta chain) originates from a study of high-grade serous ovarian cancer treatment subgroups. Study conclusions and caveats: Repertoire similarity ranged roughly 0.11 to 0.8 between tumors of one patient.

Clones were sequenced by immunoSEQ multiplex PCR, and TCRdb holds only the in-frame ones, with some missing. The sample has roughly 12,000 clones; less than 90% are singletons. On this clone itself: Its cognate antigen is unknown.

The tumor samples were collected prior to definitive surgery or chemotherapy. The V and J ends lost 8 bases and 5 bases respectively, with 25 bases between them. This CDR3 contains 16 residues. Per germline, CDR1 MDHEN and CDR2 SYDVKM. This chain links TRBV28 with TRBJ2-7; D may be TRBD1 or TRBD2 (6 bases each). Material for sequencing was tumor tissue. The source of this sequence is a human donor with high-grade serous ovarian cancer. In nucleotides, the CDR3 is TGTGCCAGCGGAGGGGGTCCGCATCTCCCTTTCGACGAGCAGTACTTC. Residues: CASGGGPHLPFDEQYF. The full variable domain, with the rest looked up from reference TRBV28 and TRBJ2-7, is DVKVTQSSRYLVKRTGEKVFLECVQDMDHENMFWYRQDPGLGLRLIYFSYDVKMKEKGDIPEGYSVSREKKERFSLILESASTNQTSMYLCASGGGPHLPFDEQYFGPGTRLTVT.